This T cell receptor beta chain was profiled in a study of blood T cell repertoires in COVID-19 (dated by TCRdb to about 2020). Turning to the overall study: Collaborator samples came from the United States, Italy and Spain and covered acute and convalescent phases of COVID-19. Where available, HLA class I and class II types were taken from metadata supplied by the sample provider and were not determined by assay-based typing. The dataset comprised deeply sampled blood TCRbeta repertoires from subjects exposed to, actively infected with, or recovered from COVID-19. The repertoires were made available in a free public database intended to serve as a resource for research on the immune response to SARS-CoV-2. A de-identified subject ID, COVID-19 status, age in years and sex were almost always included in the sample metadata. The prospective study material was composed of cDNA or gDNA derived from T cells, B-cell-depleted T cells, or PBMCs. The samples were drawn from two sources: the first 160 participants of the ongoing ImmuneRACE study, and fewer than 1,500 subjects contributed by 6 global collaborators. The full study reports these points: The quantity of clinical and demographic metadata differed by source and by participant and was supplied without curation.

CDR3 length: 18 amino acids, cysteine to phenylalanine. Just CDR3 DNA is preserved here, 54 bases in frame from base 1. The germline V gene supplies CDR1 MDHEN and CDR2 SYDVKM. Relative to germline, V is missing 3 bases and J is missing 5 bases, with 12 bases of the junction outside any gene match. This clone appeared a single time. The target of this receptor is not known. The record has no base qualities; no much larger clone is one base away. The collaborating institutions used their own protocols to collect whole blood in K2EDTA tubes. For TCRbeta analysis, collaborator samples were shipped as frozen whole blood, as isolated PBMCs, or as DNA extracted from either sample type. TCRbeta CDR3 regions were amplified from genomic DNA by means of the immunoSEQ Assay, a bias-controlled multiplex PCR. As for the authors' bioinformatics: The number of nucleated cells in each sample was estimated from the amplification of reference gene primers within the assay. Sequence reads were collapsed and filtered to measure the absolute abundance of every unique TCRbeta CDR3 rearrangement. For each sample, productive Simpson clonality was calculated as the square root of Simpson's diversity index over productive rearrangements. This is the immuneACCESS table as TCRdb keeps it, with only in-frame sequences that have V and J called. A part of the clones is gone; compared with another copy, unresolved V genes explain less than half, and the rest is unexplained. V, J and clone size are taken as reported in that table, and D and trimming were inferred from the DNA itself. A total of approximately 41,000 clones appear in this sample, 85% to 90% of them only once. The ten biggest clones cover 4.8% of the sample.

This chain joins TRBV28 to TRBJ2-2; 10 nucleotides in the junction match TRBD2. This TCR derives from a human donor in a cohort sampled during active COVID-19. The material sequenced was peripheral blood. CDR3 protein: CASSFPPGLARITGELFF. The DNA sequence follows: TGTGCCAGCAGTTTCCCGCCGGGACTAGCGAGAATAACCGGGGAGCTGTTTTTT.